This is a list of T cell receptor beta chains from one sample in a study of OX40 agonist ivuxolimab in advanced cancers. The protocol was immunoSEQ multiplex PCR, while the TCRdb copy is restricted to in-frame clones and leaves out a portion. This sample yields roughly 65,000 clones, of which over 75% are seen a single time; 0.3% to 0.4% belongs to the top ten. This specimen consisted of CD4+ or CD8+ T cells sorted from blood, obtained in a trial of the OX40 agonist ivuxolimab. Receptor source: an adult with an advanced solid tumor such as melanoma, head and neck, liver or kidney cancer. Both conserved end residues are part of each CDR3. The D gene is left open where the match is weak. Clone size appears in some rows only: once, few, many, or a class for an expanded clone.

J gene | clone size | D gene | V gene | CDR3 protein | CDR3 DNA
TRBJ1-1 | . | . | TRBV6-1 | CASSDGSLQDTEAFF | TGTGCCAGCAGTGATGGGAGCCTGCAGGACACTGAAGCTTTCTTT
TRBJ2-7 | . | . | TRBV12-5 | CASGPDFNGEQYF | TGTGCTAGTGGTCCCGACTTTAATGGCGAGCAGTACTTC
TRBJ1-4 | . | . | TRBV7-9 | CASSLGTLVSNEKLFF | TGTGCCAGCAGCCTAGGGACCCTCGTTTCTAATGAAAAACTGTTTTTT
TRBJ1-1 | . | TRBD1 | TRBV7-9 | CASSQGQGNTEAFF | TGTGCCAGCAGCCAGGGACAGGGGAACACTGAAGCTTTCTTT
TRBJ1-2 | once | . | TRBV19 | CASSIDSYGYTF | TGTGCCAGTAGTATCGACAGCTATGGCTACACCTTC
TRBJ2-7 | . | TRBD2 | TRBV10-3 | CAARGGLGNYEQYF | TGTGCCGCGAGGGGTGGACTAGGGAACTACGAGCAGTACTTC
TRBJ1-1 | . | . | TRBV27 | CASSFKGTEAFF | TGTGCCAGCAGTTTCAAAGGGACTGAAGCTTTCTTT
TRBJ2-7 | . | TRBD1 | TRBV11-2 | CASTPRSQGVNEQYF | TGTGCCAGCACCCCCAGGTCCCAGGGGGTGAACGAGCAGTACTTC
TRBJ2-3 | few | . | TRBV19 | CASSAMAGLTDTQYF | TGTGCCAGTAGCGCCATGGCGGGACTCACGGATACGCAGTATTTT
TRBJ1-2 | . | . | TRBV28 | CASSGTNYGYTF | TGTGCCAGCAGTGGGACTAACTATGGCTACACCTTC
TRBJ1-1 | . | TRBD1 | TRBV5-6 | CASTWTGGRNTEAFF | TGTGCCAGCACCTGGACAGGGGGCCGGAACACTGAAGCTTTCTTT
TRBJ1-5 | few | . | TRBV30 | CAWSPPGAGDSNQPQHF | TGTGCCTGGAGTCCCCCAGGGGCGGGAGATAGCAATCAGCCCCAGCATTTT
TRBJ1-1 | . | TRBD1 | TRBV5-1 | CASRITIARGGTEAFF | TGCGCCAGCAGAATAACCATCGCCAGGGGGGGCACTGAAGCTTTCTTT
TRBJ2-4 | . | TRBD1 | TRBV15 | CATSRYGTALNIQYF | TGTGCCACCAGCCGCTACGGGACAGCCCTAAACATTCAGTACTTC
TRBJ2-3 | once | . | TRBV4-2 | CASSQGGTSSTDTQYF | TGTGCCAGCAGCCAAGGGGGGACTTCTAGCACAGATACGCAGTATTTT
TRBJ2-7 | . | . | TRBV19 | CASTDTGHEQYF | TGTGCCAGTACCGATACCGGGCACGAGCAGTACTTC
TRBJ1-4 | . | . | TRBV5-4 | CASSLGGKGEKLFF | TGTGCCAGCAGCTTAGGAGGGAAGGGAGAAAAACTGTTTTTT
TRBJ2-2 | . | . | TRBV27 | CASSTGVWTGELFF | TGTGCCAGCAGTACGGGGGTTTGGACCGGGGAGCTGTTTTTT
TRBJ1-2 | . | TRBD1 | TRBV19 | CASSNQGQGYGHTF | TGTGCCAGTAGTAACCAGGGACAGGGCTATGGCCACACCTTC
TRBJ2-2 | . | TRBD1 | TRBV29-1 | CSGRTGWNTGELFF | TGCAGCGGAAGGACAGGGTGGAACACCGGGGAGCTGTTTTTT
TRBJ2-7 | once | . | TRBV18 | CASSQQGNEQYF | TGTGCCAGCTCCCAACAGGGAAACGAGCAGTACTTC
TRBJ2-3 | . | TRBD2 | TRBV7-4 | CASSLIGTSGNTDTQYF | TGTGCCAGCAGCTTAATCGGGACTAGCGGCAACACAGATACGCAGTATTTT
TRBJ2-5 | . | TRBD2 | TRBV4-1 | CASSQVGLALQETQYF | TGCGCCAGCAGCCAGGTGGGACTAGCGTTACAAGAGACCCAGTACTTC
TRBJ2-1 | . | . | TRBV14 | CASSHTWSSYNEQFF | TGTGCCAGCAGCCACACATGGAGCTCCTACAATGAGCAGTTCTTC
TRBJ2-7 | . | TRBD1 | TRBV19 | CASSIDRGRYEQYF | TGTGCCAGTAGTATTGACAGGGGCCGCTACGAGCAGTACTTC
TRBJ1-3 | . | . | TRBV30 | CAWSPGTGNTIYF | TGTGCCTGGAGTCCCGGGACTGGAAACACCATATATTTT
TRBJ1-1 | . | TRBD1 | TRBV6-1 | CASTSGQGRTEAFF | TGTGCCAGCACTTCGGGACAGGGACGCACTGAAGCTTTCTTT
TRBJ2-3 | . | TRBD2 | TRBV10-1 | CASSEETSGRTDTQYF | TGCGCCAGCAGTGAGGAGACTAGCGGGCGTACAGATACGCAGTATTTT
TRBJ1-4 | few | . | TRBV5-1 | CASSLQMAGNEKLFF | TGCGCCAGCAGCCTCCAAATGGCGGGGAATGAAAAACTGTTTTTT
TRBJ1-2 | once | . | TRBV7-9 | CASSLDSGIFGYGYTF | TGTGCCAGCAGCTTGGATTCAGGGATTTTCGGCTATGGCTACACCTTC
TRBJ2-3 | . | . | TRBV7-3 | CASSLTFGDTQYF | TGTGCCAGCAGCCTGACTTTTGGAGATACGCAGTATTTT
TRBJ2-2 | . | . | TRBV23-1 | CAIRLRANTGELFF | TGCGCCATCCGACTGAGGGCGAACACCGGGGAGCTGTTTTTT
TRBJ1-1 | . | . | TRBV5-1 | CASQRDTEAFF | TGCGCCAGCCAACGGGACACTGAAGCTTTCTTT
TRBJ1-2 | . | . | TRBV7-8 | CASSLTFGGGGYTF | TGTGCCAGCAGCTTAACCTTCGGCGGGGGTGGCTACACCTTC
TRBJ1-1 | . | TRBD1 | TRBV5-6 | CASSLRTGTGNTEAFF | TGTGCCAGCAGCTTGCGGACAGGGACAGGGAACACTGAAGCTTTCTTT
TRBJ1-5 | . | . | TRBV4-1 | CASSPVPGAGNQPQHF | TGCGCCAGCAGCCCCGTGCCGGGGGCAGGCAATCAGCCCCAGCATTTT
TRBJ2-3 | . | TRBD1 | TRBV10-1 | CASRDTGGGGTQYF | TGCGCCAGCAGGGATACAGGGGGAGGAGGTACGCAGTATTTT
TRBJ1-1 | . | TRBD1 | TRBV27 | CASSPTGRNTEAFF | TGTGCCAGCAGTCCGACAGGGAGGAACACTGAAGCTTTCTTT
TRBJ2-2 | . | TRBD2 | TRBV7-2 | CASSLGGSTGELFF | TGTGCCAGCAGCCTGGGGGGGAGCACCGGGGAGCTGTTTTTT
TRBJ2-2 | . | . | TRBV5-1 | CASSLAGAANTGELFF | TGCGCCAGCAGCTTGGCCGGGGCCGCGAACACCGGGGAGCTGTTTTTT
TRBJ2-3 | . | . | TRBV6-5 | CASSYSRGGDTQYF | TGTGCCAGCAGTTACTCCCGAGGGGGGGATACGCAGTATTTT
TRBJ2-6 | . | TRBD1 | TRBV6-1 | CASSDRGRGWVSGANVLTF | TGTGCCAGCAGTGACAGGGGGCGAGGGTGGGTCTCTGGGGCCAACGTCCTGACTTTC
TRBJ1-5 | few | . | TRBV7-2 | CASSPGMNQPQHF | TGTGCCAGCAGCCCGGGGATGAATCAGCCCCAGCATTTT
TRBJ1-4 | . | . | TRBV4-1 | CASSQVEAGINEKLFF | TGCGCCAGCAGCCAAGTTGAAGCGGGGATTAATGAAAAACTGTTTTTT
TRBJ1-2 | once | . | TRBV5-1 | CASSLGSGTNYGYTF | TGCGCCAGCAGCTTGGGAAGTGGTACTAACTATGGCTACACCTTC
TRBJ2-3 | . | TRBD2 | TRBV14 | CASSQLRPTSADTQYF | TGTGCCAGCAGCCAATTGCGGCCAACTAGCGCAGATACGCAGTATTTT
TRBJ2-5 | . | TRBD2 | TRBV9 | CASSPRAGGQLTQYF | TGTGCCAGCAGCCCCAGGGCGGGGGGGCAGTTGACCCAGTACTTC
TRBJ2-3 | . | TRBD1 | TRBV7-7 | CASSRDRASTDTQYF | TGTGCCAGCAGCCGTGACAGGGCAAGCACAGATACGCAGTATTTT
TRBJ2-5 | . | TRBD1 | TRBV5-1 | CASSSQGVVQETQYF | TGCGCCAGCAGCTCGCAGGGGGTGGTCCAAGAGACCCAGTACTTC
TRBJ2-3 | . | . | TRBV7-9 | CASSERESTDTQYF | TGTGCCAGCAGCGAACGGGAGAGCACAGATACGCAGTATTTT
TRBJ1-6 | . | . | TRBV19 | CASSISQSSYNSPLHF | TGTGCCAGTAGTATATCCCAGAGCTCCTATAATTCACCCCTCCACTTT
TRBJ1-3 | . | . | TRBV5-1 | CASSLAGPGNTIYF | TGCGCCAGCAGCTTGGCCGGGCCTGGAAACACCATATATTTT